A single sample gave rise to the 7 T cell receptor beta chains below, sequenced in a study of T cell clusters in autoimmune cytopenias. TRB rearrangements were amplified by touch-down multiplex PCR with mixed TRB-A/B primers. TCRdb reprocessed the multiplex PCR reads and stores each CDR3 protein as one record, lacking DNA. Its table records approximately 15,000 distinct CDR3 sequences. Some 39,000 genome equivalents of blood DNA were amplified for TRB. Sequencing was done on a sample of peripheral blood. The receptors were gathered from a human donor with an autoimmune cytopenia or autoimmune hepatitis (not recorded which).

The chain joins TRBV6-5 to TRBJ2-7. The CDR3 is made up of 14 amino acids. Germline V lookup: CDR1 MNHEY, CDR2 SVGAGI. This CDR3 reads CASSYGQGPYEQYF.

The rearrangement joins TRBV30 to TRBJ2-1; without DNA, the TCRdb call of TRBD1 cannot be checked. CDR3 length equals 15 residues. The germline gives CDR1 GTSNPN, CDR2 SVGIG (reference sequence). The CDR3 region is CAWSLGTGQQNEQFF.

The chain is built from TRBV12-3 or TRBV12-4 and TRBJ1-1. The CDR3 loop spans 13 amino acids. CDR3 sequence: CASSLYSNTEAFF.

In terms of frequency, this clonotype is medium-sized. The chain combines TRBV19 with TRBJ2-1; TCRdb designates TRBD1, a call that cannot be tested without DNA. Per germline, CDR1 LNHDA and CDR2 SQIVND (reference sequence). The CDR3 is 14 residues long. The CDR3 sequence: CASSPGSSYNEQFF.

J is TRBJ2-1 and V is TRBV6-5; no DNA is available, so the TRBD2 call from TCRdb remains unchecked. Germline values: CDR1 MNHEY, CDR2 SVGAGI. CDR3 length equals 17 residues. CDR3 sequence reads: CASRPYPGLAGYNEQFF.

V is TRBV27 and J is TRBJ1-6. This CDR3 is 16 amino acids long. The germline V gene has CDR1 MNHEY and CDR2 SMNVEV (reference sequence). CDR3: CASSKVSSSYNSPLHF.

The chain carries TRBV12-3 or TRBV12-4 and TRBJ2-2; absent DNA, TCRdb's TRBD1 call cannot be checked. CDR3 length: 14 amino acids. The CDR3 sequence: CASSLYGGTGELFF.